These 12 T cell receptor beta chains share one sample of origin, sequenced in a study of T-cell reconstitution after alpha-beta-depleted transplantation in children. The TCRbeta library was prepared with unique molecular identifiers. TCRdb redid the calling of the PCR reads with MiXCR, one entry per CDR3 protein. The sample lists 670,000 or so distinct CDR3 sequences; around 14% were seen once. The source material was PBMCs, sampled before TCRalphabeta/CD19-depleted stem cell transplant. The receptors originated from a girl between 2 and 10 years old with congenital amegakaryocytic thrombocytopenia, due to receive a stem cell transplant.

This clonotype occurred a few times. Here the CDR3 reads CSAEHPGGETQYF. For the CDR3, the DNA is TGCAGTGCTGAACACCCAGGGGGTGAGACCCAGTACTTC. The rearrangement joins TRBV20-1 to TRBJ2-5, with TRBD1 identical over 7 bases. Trimming at V came to 5 bases and at J to 5 bases, leaving 8 bases not matched to a gene. CDR3 length: 13 amino acids. CDR1 is DFQATT and CDR2 is SNEGSKA in the germline V gene (reference sequence).

This clonotype has ten or more counts. The chain uses TRBV20-1 and TRBJ2-3, with D possibly matching TRBD1 (6 bases). Germline CDR1 is DFQATT and CDR2 is SNEGSKA (reference sequence). Trimming removed 5 bases from V and 10 bases from J, with 19 bases in between. This CDR3 is built from 13 residues. CDR3 coding DNA: TGCAGTGCTGCAGGACCAGGGGCAGTTGCGCAGTATTTT. This codes for CSAAGPGAVAQYF.

CDR3 in amino acids: CAVGQGATEAFF. DNA for the CDR3: TGTGCCGTAGGACAGGGGGCGACTGAAGCTTTCTTT. The chain employs TRBV19 and TRBJ1-1; 11 bases agree with TRBD1. J was trimmed by 5 bases and V by 11 bases; bases with no gene match: 4. Per the germline V gene, CDR1 is LNHDA and CDR2 is SQIVND (reference sequence). The CDR3 length is 12 residues. The whole variable domain, remainder taken from reference TRBV19 and TRBJ1-1, is DGGITQSPKYLFRKEGQNVTLSCEQNLNHDAMYWYRQDPGQGLRLIYYSQIVNDFQKGDIAEGYSVSREKKESFPLTVTSAQKNPTAFYLCAVGQGATEAFFGQGTRLTVV.

There are a few counts of this clonotype. A read error may explain this, as a much larger clone is one base away. The chain links TRBV28 to TRBJ2-3; D not resolved. Trimming pared 5 bases from V and 2 bases from J, leaving 5 bases between. CDR3 length equals 12 residues. Germline V gene data show CDR1 as MDHEN and CDR2 as SYDVKM. This chain's CDR3 is CASSGDTDTQYF. CDR3 sequence (DNA): TGTGCCAGCAGTGGGGACACAGATACGCAGTATTTT.

This clonotype showed up many times. V and J are TRBV6-5 and TRBJ1-6; D is ambiguous. The V end lost 4 bases, the J end lost 0 bases, and 10 bases lay between the germline ends. CDR1 and CDR2 from the germline V gene are MNHEY and SVGAGI. CDR3 length: 16 amino acids. CDR3 residues: CASSSPGSSYNSPLHF. The CDR3 DNA follows: TGTGCCAGCAGTTCCCCGGGGAGCTCCTATAATTCACCCCTCCACTTT.

Concerning this clonotype: One end of the junction is discordant with germline, which a read error may explain. The V gene is TRBV12-3 or TRBV12-4, the J gene TRBJ1-1; no reliable D call. This CDR3 contains 14 residues. This CDR3 is CASSLGNGGREDFF. In DNA form, the CDR3 reads TGTGCCAGCAGTTTGGGTAATGGCGGAAGGGAAGATTTCTTT.

This clonotype was counted only a few times. V usage is TRBV19 and J usage is TRBJ1-4; possibly TRBD1 for D (6 bases). Germline CDR1 is LNHDA and CDR2 is SQIVND (reference sequence). V lost 0 bases, J lost 5 bases, and 25 bases lay in between. The CDR3 covers 20 residues. The CDR3 here is CASSIDVFGTSPQRNEKLFF. CDR3 sequence (DNA): TGTGCCAGTAGTATAGATGTTTTCGGGACATCCCCCCAACGGAATGAAAAACTGTTTTTT.

This clonotype has ten or more counts. The genes are TRBV20-1 and TRBJ1-3; TRBD1 might be the D (5 bases). Germline V CDR1 and CDR2: DFQATT, SNEGSKA (reference sequence). This CDR3 is 14 amino acids long. Trimming took 6 bases from V and 1 from J, leaving 13 bases between them. Here the CDR3 DNA reads TGCAGTGCCCAGCGGGAGGGGTCTGGAAACACCATATATTTT. Translating gives CSAQREGSGNTIYF.

Many counts were recorded for this clonotype. The chain recombines TRBV24-1 with TRBJ2-1; TRBD2 aligns across 9 bases. The germline gives CDR1 KGHDR, CDR2 SFDVKD. The CDR3 spans 17 residues. Unmatched junction bases numbered 10, after V lost 4 bases and J lost 4 bases. CDR3 DNA: TGTGCCACCAGTGAGTCCTCCGGGACTAGCATATACAATGAGCAGTTCTTC. The encoded protein is CATSESSGTSIYNEQFF.

This clonotype was seen many times. The V call is TRBV7-9, the J call TRBJ1-4; the match to TRBD1 covers 7 bases. CDR3 size: 15 residues. V trimming: 6 bases; J trimming: 0 bases; junction bases outside the gene matches: 4. Germline V gene sequence: CDR1 SEHNR, CDR2 FQNEAQ (reference sequence). The CDR3 spells CASRSGTATNEKLFF. In DNA, the CDR3 is TGTGCCAGCAGGTCCGGGACAGCAACTAATGAAAAACTGTTTTTT.

Only a few counts were recorded for this clonotype. V is TRBV20-1 and J is TRBJ1-1; D is perhaps TRBD1 (5 bases). CDR3 length equals 15 residues. Per germline, CDR1 DFQATT and CDR2 SNEGSKA (reference sequence). Trimming pared 3 bases from V and 4 bases from J, leaving 18 bases between. CDR3 amino acids: CSASSSGWGSTEAFF. CDR3 nucleotide sequence: TGCAGTGCTAGTTCCTCGGGTTGGGGGAGCACTGAAGCTTTCTTT.

This clonotype was counted a few times. The chain combines TRBV5-1 with TRBJ1-1; D ambiguous. Germline assignment: CDR1 SGHRS and CDR2 YFSETQ. The CDR3 sequence is 14 residues long. V dropped 5 bases and J dropped 0 bases, with 11 bases sitting between them. The CDR3 DNA reads TGCGCCAGCAGTCACTTCAGGCTGAACACTGAAGCTTTCTTT. Translating it yields CASSHFRLNTEAFF.